The source of this T cell receptor (beta chain) is a study of cytomegalovirus exposure and HLA in healthy donors. The study ran its PCR with 60 Vbeta and 13 Jbeta primers. Assay used: immunoSEQ multiplex PCR; TCRdb lists only in-frame clones, some missing. Here the sample spans under 200,000 clones, approximately 80% being singletons. All the people who gave samples were healthy bone marrow donors. The germline V and J ends were trimmed by 5 bases and 2 bases, with 13 bases remaining between them. The germline CDR1 and CDR2 sequences are MDHEN and SYDVKM. This CDR3 comprises 14 residues. As to this clone: Its specificity is unknown.

Whole-study findings and limits: Reportedly, diagnosis of cytomegalovirus status by the classifier showed high specificity and sensitivity.

The sequencing sample was made of PBMCs. The receptor's source is a woman in her forties or fifties in good health and CMV-seronegative. This rearrangement joins TRBV28 to TRBJ2-7; D is possibly TRBD2 (6 bases). The CDR3 DNA follows: TGTGCCAGCAGTCCCAATGGGGGGACCTACGAGCAGTACTTC. Protein product: CASSPNGGTYEQYF.